Listed here are 7 T cell receptor beta chains from one sample, sequenced in a study of cytomegalovirus exposure and HLA in healthy donors. The PCR made use of 60 Vbeta and 13 Jbeta primers. Here immunoSEQ multiplex PCR was the method, and the copy in TCRdb shows in-frame clones only, minus some. The ten most abundant clones cover 1.5% to 2% of a sample with 150,000 or so clones. Material for sequencing was PBMCs. The receptors here all came from a woman aged 45-60 years in good health and CMV-seronegative.

V gene TRBV6-6 combines with J gene TRBJ2-1; 7 bases align to TRBD1. The CDR3 extends over 15 amino acids. Germline CDR1 and CDR2: MNHNY and SVGAGI (reference sequence). Trimming at V came to 5 bases and at J to 6 bases, leaving 10 bases not matched to a gene. CDR3 in amino acids: CASSQQGLSPNEQFF. The CDR3, as DNA: TGTGCCAGCAGTCAACAGGGGTTATCCCCCAATGAGCAGTTCTTC.

V and J are TRBV29-1 and TRBJ1-3; TRBD1 is a possible D gene (6 bases). Germline V gene lookup returns CDR1 SQVTM and CDR2 ANQGSEA. V lost 6 bases and J lost 2, with 8 bases in between. CDR3 size: 12 residues. In nucleotides, the CDR3 is TGCAGCGTAGGGGACACTGGAAACACCATATATTTT. This codes for CSVGDTGNTIYF.

The chain employs TRBV15 and TRBJ2-1; weak D call: TRBD2 (7 bases). The CDR3 totals 15 residues. V was clipped by 3 bases and J by 2 bases, with 11 bases between them. The germline CDR1 and CDR2 sequences are LNHNV and YYDKDF (reference sequence). In DNA form, the CDR3 reads TGTGCCACCAGCAGGGGCGGGGGCGCCTACAATGAGCAGTTCTTC. Its translation is CATSRGGGAYNEQFF. Variable domain in full (rest from reference TRBV15 and TRBJ2-1): DAMVIQNPRYQVTQFGKPVTLSCSQTLNHNVMYWYQQKSSQAPKLLFHYYDKDFNNEADTPDNFQSRRPNTSFCFLDIRSPGLGDTAMYLCATSRGGGAYNEQFFGPGTRLTVL.

In nucleotides, the CDR3 is TGTGCCAGCAGCCATCGGGACAGGGGAGGCTACACCTTC. Protein: CASSHRDRGGYTF. This chain links TRBV4-2 with TRBJ1-2; 10 nucleotides agree with TRBD1. After removal of 3 bases from V and 8 bases from J, the junction contained 3 bases not matched to a gene. This CDR3 has 13 residues. The germline V gene encodes CDR1 LGHNA and CDR2 YNFKEQ.

This sequence joins TRBV11-2 and TRBJ2-7; 7 nucleotides match TRBD1. Germline V gene lookup returns CDR1 SGHAT and CDR2 FQNNGV. Unmatched junction bases numbered 10, after V lost 5 bases and J lost 6 bases. This CDR3 is 14 amino acids long. CDR3 DNA sequence: TGTGCCAGCAGCCTTATCACAGGGGCGAGCGAGCAGTACTTC. Translation gives CASSLITGASEQYF.

The chain has TRBV5-1 and TRBJ1-2; 9 bases are shared with TRBD1. Germline V gene sequence: CDR1 SGHRS, CDR2 YFSETQ. CDR3 length equals 14 residues. Losses at the gene ends were 3 bases for V and 8 bases for J; bases not matched to a gene: 8. CDR3 sequence (DNA): TGCGCCAGCAGCTATGGACAGGGGTGGCGGGGCTACACCTTC. It encodes CASSYGQGWRGYTF.

The chain uses TRBV9 and TRBJ2-3; 9 bases agree with TRBD2. The CDR3 runs 16 residues. Germline loops: CDR1 SGDLS, CDR2 YYNGEE. Germline trimming cut 2 bases from V and 6 bases from J; bases unmatched to any gene: 10. The CDR3 is CASSVGTSPSLDTQYF. CDR3 nucleotide sequence: TGTGCCAGCAGCGTCGGGACTAGCCCTTCCCTTGATACGCAGTATTTT.